Listed below are T cell receptor beta chains from one sample, sequenced in a study of blood T cell repertoires in COVID-19. TCRdb's copy holds only in-frame clones and misses some; the assay was immunoSEQ multiplex PCR. The repertoire holds 200,000 to 250,000 clones, with 82% as singletons. The sample was peripheral blood. The receptors originated from a woman aged 65 to 85 with COVID-19, enrolled during active disease. Both conserved end residues are part of each CDR3. D genes are given only for firm matches. For some rows the clone size is stated as once, few or many, or as a class when expanded; others skip it.

CDR3aa | CDR3nt | d_gene | abundance | j_gene | v_gene
CASSLPGLAANEQFF | TGTGCCAGCAGCTTGCCGGGACTAGCGGCGAATGAGCAGTTCTTC | TRBD2 | . | TRBJ2-1 | TRBV7-9
CASSDSGQAYYNSPLHF | TGTGCCAGCAGTGACTCAGGACAGGCCTATTATAATTCACCCCTCCACTTT | TRBD1 | . | TRBJ1-6 | TRBV28
CASSLDGTSGRAVQYF | TGTGCCAGCAGCTTGGATGGGACTAGCGGGAGGGCCGTGCAGTACTTC | TRBD2 | . | TRBJ2-7 | TRBV5-4
CASSTYSNQPQHF | TGTGCCAGCAGCACCTATAGCAATCAGCCCCAGCATTTT | . | . | TRBJ1-5 | TRBV6-5
CASSLEGRTPLHF | TGTGCCAGCAGCTTAGAGGGGAGGACACCCCTCCACTTT | . | . | TRBJ1-6 | TRBV7-9
CASSIMAGTRNTEAFF | TGTGCCAGCAGTATTATGGCCGGGACAAGGAACACTGAAGCTTTCTTT | . | . | TRBJ1-1 | TRBV28
CASSARYRDQPQHF | TGTGCCAGCAGTGCCCGATACAGGGATCAGCCCCAGCATTTT | . | once | TRBJ1-5 | TRBV27
CASSILGLAGGSDTQYF | TGTGCCAGTAGTATCCTCGGACTAGCGGGAGGCTCAGATACGCAGTATTTT | TRBD2 | . | TRBJ2-3 | TRBV19
CASSATREQFF | TGCGCCAGCAGCGCGACTAGAGAGCAGTTCTTC | . | . | TRBJ2-1 | TRBV5-1
CASSNPGRGAFF | TGTGCCAGCAGTAACCCGGGAAGAGGAGCTTTCTTT | . | . | TRBJ1-1 | TRBV28
CASSLREVSTEAFF | TGTGCCAGCAGTTTGAGGGAGGTGAGCACTGAAGCTTTCTTT | . | . | TRBJ1-1 | TRBV27
CASSPKGTAIDYEQYF | TGTGCCAGCAGTCCCAAGGGGACAGCGATAGACTACGAGCAGTACTTC | TRBD1 | few | TRBJ2-7 | TRBV27
CASSQVSAEAFF | TGTGCCAGCAGCCAAGTGAGCGCTGAAGCTTTCTTT | . | . | TRBJ1-1 | TRBV3-1/TRBV3-2
CASKAGGGYQETQYF | TGTGCCAGCAAGGCAGGGGGCGGGTACCAAGAGACCCAGTACTTC | TRBD1 | . | TRBJ2-5 | TRBV7-9
CASSLNGSPGGDEQYF | TGTGCCAGCAGCTTAAACGGTAGTCCAGGGGGCGACGAGCAGTACTTC | TRBD1 | once | TRBJ2-7 | TRBV7-3
CASSRLRGGWETQYF | TGTGCCAGCAGCCGGCTCAGGGGCGGATGGGAGACCCAGTACTTC | . | . | TRBJ2-5 | TRBV2
CASSLGQGQTQYF | TGTGCCAGCAGCTTGGGACAGGGTCAGACCCAGTACTTC | TRBD1 | . | TRBJ2-5 | TRBV5-4
CASSPRTRTINYGYTF | TGTGCCAGCAGCCCCAGGACAAGGACAATTAACTATGGCTACACCTTC | . | . | TRBJ1-2 | TRBV5-6
CAISEWASGRKVAGTDTQYF | TGTGCCATCAGTGAGTGGGCTAGCGGGAGGAAAGTTGCAGGGACAGATACGCAGTATTTT | TRBD2 | . | TRBJ2-3 | TRBV10-3
CASSLEPQETQYF | TGTGCCAGCAGCTTGGAGCCCCAAGAGACCCAGTACTTC | . | . | TRBJ2-5 | TRBV5-4
CASSRGRLSGNTIYF | TGTGCCAGCAGCCGAGGGCGCTTATCTGGAAACACCATATATTTT | . | once | TRBJ1-3 | TRBV11-2
CASSLDSPSYNEQFF | TGTGCCAGCAGCCTGGACTCCCCCTCCTACAATGAGCAGTTCTTC | . | . | TRBJ2-1 | TRBV7-3
CASSQWTSGATYEQYF | TGTGCCAGCAGCCAGTGGACTAGCGGGGCCACCTACGAGCAGTACTTC | TRBD2 | . | TRBJ2-7 | TRBV3-1/TRBV3-2
CASTAAPNVLTF | TGTGCCAGCACAGCGGCCCCCAACGTCCTGACTTTC | . | . | TRBJ2-6 | TRBV2
CASSFFRNTGELFF | TGTGCCAGCAGCTTTTTCAGAAACACCGGGGAGCTGTTTTTT | . | . | TRBJ2-2 | TRBV5-6
CASSSGLAAYNEQFF | TGTGCCAGCAGTTCGGGACTAGCGGCATACAATGAGCAGTTCTTC | TRBD2 | . | TRBJ2-1 | TRBV27
CASSLLREGRDTQYF | TGTGCCAGCAGCCTGCTGCGGGAGGGCCGGGATACGCAGTATTTT | TRBD2 | . | TRBJ2-3 | TRBV11-2
CASSLDGSAKNIQYF | TGTGCCAGCAGCTTAGACGGGAGTGCCAAAAACATTCAGTACTTC | . | . | TRBJ2-4 | TRBV7-2
CASSSSRRTATYNEQFF | TGTGCCAGCAGCTCCTCCCGTAGGACAGCGACCTACAATGAGCAGTTCTTC | . | . | TRBJ2-1 | TRBV7-6
CASSRGQGQETQYF | TGTGCCAGCAGTCGAGGACAGGGACAAGAGACCCAGTACTTC | TRBD1 | . | TRBJ2-5 | TRBV6-4
CASSDREVQYF | TGTGCCAGCTCAGACAGGGAGGTCCAGTACTTC | . | . | TRBJ2-5 | TRBV18
CASSFRTSGSSYEQYF | TGTGCCAGCAGTTTCCGGACTAGCGGAAGCTCCTACGAGCAGTACTTC | TRBD2 | . | TRBJ2-7 | TRBV27
CASSSSGQPASTDTQYF | TGTGCCAGCAGTTCCTCCGGACAGCCGGCGAGCACAGATACGCAGTATTTT | . | . | TRBJ2-3 | TRBV28
CASSPLSSNQPQHF | TGTGCCAGCAGTCCGCTTAGTAGCAATCAGCCCCAGCATTTT | . | . | TRBJ1-5 | TRBV27
CASSRTGPYNEQFF | TGTGCCAGCAGTCGGACAGGCCCTTACAATGAGCAGTTCTTC | TRBD1 | . | TRBJ2-1 | TRBV28